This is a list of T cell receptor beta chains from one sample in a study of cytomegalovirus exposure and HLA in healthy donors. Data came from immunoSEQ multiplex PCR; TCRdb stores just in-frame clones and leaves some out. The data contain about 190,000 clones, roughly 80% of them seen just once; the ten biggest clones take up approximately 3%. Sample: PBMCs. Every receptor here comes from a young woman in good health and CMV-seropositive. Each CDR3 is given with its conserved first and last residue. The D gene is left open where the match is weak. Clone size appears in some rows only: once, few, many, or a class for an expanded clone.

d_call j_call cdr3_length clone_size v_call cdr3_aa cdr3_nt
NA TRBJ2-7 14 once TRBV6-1 CASSEGQFSYEQYF TGTGCCAGCAGTGAAGGCCAGTTCTCCTACGAGCAGTACTTC
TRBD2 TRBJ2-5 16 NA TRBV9 CASSATSGRAGETQYF TGTGCCAGCAGCGCCACTAGCGGGAGGGCCGGAGAGACCCAGTACTTC
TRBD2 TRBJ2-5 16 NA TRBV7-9 CASSAPGGELQETQYF TGTGCCAGCAGCGCCCCTGGGGGGGAGTTACAAGAGACCCAGTACTTC
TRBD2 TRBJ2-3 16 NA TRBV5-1 CASSLPSGRPTDTQYF TGCGCCAGCAGCTTGCCCAGCGGGAGACCCACAGATACGCAGTATTTT
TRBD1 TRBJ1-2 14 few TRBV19 CASSIGQGVTGYTF TGTGCCAGTAGTATAGGACAGGGGGTGACCGGCTACACCTTC
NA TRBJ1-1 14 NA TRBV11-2 CASSLFRGGTEAFF TGTGCCAGCAGCTTATTCAGGGGAGGGACTGAAGCTTTCTTT
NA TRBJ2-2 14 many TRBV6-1 CASRDSLNTGELFF TGTGCCAGCAGGGACAGTCTGAACACCGGGGAGCTGTTTTTT
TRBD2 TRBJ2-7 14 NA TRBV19 CASSIRREYDEQYF TGTGCCAGTAGTATAAGGCGGGAGTACGACGAGCAGTACTTC
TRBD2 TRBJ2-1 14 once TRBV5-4 CASSPGLATNEQFF TGTGCCAGCAGCCCGGGACTAGCGACTAATGAGCAGTTCTTC
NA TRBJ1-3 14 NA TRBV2 CASTREGVGNTIYF TGTGCCAGCACCAGGGAGGGCGTCGGAAACACCATATATTTT
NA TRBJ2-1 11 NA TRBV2 CANRTDNEQFF TGTGCCAACAGAACTGACAATGAGCAGTTCTTC
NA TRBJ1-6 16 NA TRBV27 CASSLGARSYNSPLHF TGTGCCAGCAGTTTAGGGGCCCGCTCCTATAATTCACCCCTCCACTTT
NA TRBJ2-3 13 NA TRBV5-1 CASSLASTDTQYF TGCGCCAGCAGCTTGGCTAGCACAGATACGCAGTATTTT
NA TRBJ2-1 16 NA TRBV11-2 CASSSGGWGWKNEQFF TGTGCCAGCAGCTCAGGGGGGTGGGGGTGGAAGAATGAGCAGTTCTTC
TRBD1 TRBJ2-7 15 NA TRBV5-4 CASSLAQGASYEQYF TGTGCCAGCAGCTTGGCACAGGGGGCGTCCTACGAGCAGTACTTC
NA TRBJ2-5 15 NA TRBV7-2 CASSLRTGIQETQYF TGTGCCAGCAGCTTAAGAACAGGGATCCAAGAGACCCAGTACTTC
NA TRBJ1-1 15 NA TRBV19 CASSMGGGGDTEAFF TGTGCCAGTAGTATGGGGGGGGGCGGGGACACTGAAGCTTTCTTT
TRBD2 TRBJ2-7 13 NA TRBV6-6 CASSGLAGYEQYF TGTGCCAGCAGTGGACTAGCGGGCTACGAGCAGTACTTC
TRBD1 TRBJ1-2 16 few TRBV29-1 CSVEGDRLIRTGGYTF TGCAGCGTTGAAGGGGACAGGCTGATCCGAACCGGTGGCTACACCTTC
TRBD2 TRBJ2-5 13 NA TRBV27 CASSFGREKTQYF TGTGCCAGCAGTTTCGGGAGGGAAAAGACCCAGTACTTC
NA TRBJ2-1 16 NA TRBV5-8 CASRLGNGSPYNEQFF TGTGCCAGCAGATTGGGGAACGGGAGCCCCTACAATGAGCAGTTCTTC
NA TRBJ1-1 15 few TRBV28 CASSLLRELAPGAFF TGTGCCAGCAGTTTACTCAGGGAATTGGCCCCCGGCGCTTTCTTT
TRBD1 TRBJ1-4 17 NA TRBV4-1 CASSQPYRGSTNEKLFF TGCGCCAGCAGCCAGCCCTACAGGGGGTCAACTAATGAAAAACTGTTTTTT
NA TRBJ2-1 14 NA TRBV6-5 CASSYLTPGNEQFF TGTGCCAGCAGTTACTTAACCCCCGGGAATGAGCAGTTCTTC
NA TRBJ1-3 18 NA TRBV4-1 CASSQPFSPTDVGNTIYF TGCGCCAGCAGCCAACCTTTTTCCCCGACAGACGTTGGAAACACCATATATTTT
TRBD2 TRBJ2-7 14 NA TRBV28 CASRQGGNSYEQYF TGTGCCAGCAGGCAGGGAGGGAACTCCTACGAGCAGTACTTC
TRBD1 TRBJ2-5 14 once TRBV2 CASSADRGRETQYF TGTGCCAGCAGTGCTGACAGGGGGCGGGAGACCCAGTACTTC
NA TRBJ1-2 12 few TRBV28 CASSFASYGYTF TGTGCCAGCAGTTTTGCCAGCTATGGCTACACCTTC
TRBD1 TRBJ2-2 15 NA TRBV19 CASRVTGGGTGELFF TGTGCCAGTAGGGTTACAGGGGGCGGCACCGGGGAGCTGTTTTTT
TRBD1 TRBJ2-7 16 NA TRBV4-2 CASSQDKGQTSYEQYF TGTGCCAGCAGCCAAGATAAGGGACAGACTTCCTACGAGCAGTACTTC
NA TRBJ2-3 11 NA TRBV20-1 CSVVRRDTQYF TGCAGTGTGGTGCGAAGAGATACGCAGTATTTT
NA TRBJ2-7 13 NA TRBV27 CASRPLGAYEQYF TGTGCCAGCCGCCCACTAGGAGCCTACGAGCAGTACTTC
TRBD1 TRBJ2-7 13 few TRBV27 CASGTGTAYEQYF TGTGCCAGCGGAACCGGGACAGCCTACGAGCAGTACTTC
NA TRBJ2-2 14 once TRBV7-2 CASSPRVSTGELFF TGTGCCAGCAGTCCTAGAGTCTCCACCGGGGAGCTGTTTTTT
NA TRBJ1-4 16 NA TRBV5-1 CASSLMTAGPNEKLFF TGCGCCAGCAGCTTGATGACCGCGGGACCAAATGAAAAACTGTTTTTT
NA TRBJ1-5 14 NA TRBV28 CASSLLRVNQPQHF TGTGCCAGCAGTTTACTACGCGTCAATCAGCCCCAGCATTTT
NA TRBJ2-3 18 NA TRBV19 CASSIRVYSVESTDTQYF TGTGCCAGTAGTATAAGGGTATATAGCGTGGAAAGCACAGATACGCAGTATTTT
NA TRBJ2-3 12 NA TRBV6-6 CASRRTADTQYF TGTGCCAGCAGGAGGACAGCAGATACGCAGTATTTT
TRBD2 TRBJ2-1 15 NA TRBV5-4 CASSRGGGPKNEQFF TGTGCCAGCAGCCGGGGGGGAGGGCCTAAAAATGAGCAGTTCTTC
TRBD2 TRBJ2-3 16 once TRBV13 CASSHGLAGPSDTQYF TGTGCCAGCAGCCATGGACTAGCGGGACCCAGTGATACGCAGTATTTT
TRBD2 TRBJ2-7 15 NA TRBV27 CASSLSGTSSYEQYF TGTGCCAGCAGTCTCTCCGGGACTAGCAGTTACGAGCAGTACTTC
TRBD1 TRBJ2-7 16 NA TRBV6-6 CASSYPQGVPVEEQYF TGTGCCAGCAGTTACCCTCAGGGGGTCCCAGTGGAAGAGCAGTACTTC
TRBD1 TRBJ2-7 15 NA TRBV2 CASSEEHRGSDEQYF TGTGCCAGCAGTGAAGAGCACAGGGGATCGGACGAGCAGTACTTC
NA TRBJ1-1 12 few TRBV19 CASMAPNTEAFF TGTGCCAGTATGGCACCCAACACTGAAGCTTTCTTT
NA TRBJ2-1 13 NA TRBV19 CASTAGTYNEQFF TGTGCCAGTACGGCGGGTACCTACAATGAGCAGTTCTTC
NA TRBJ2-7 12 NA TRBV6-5 CASYHRPTQQYF TGTGCCAGCTATCACAGGCCCACTCAGCAGTACTTC
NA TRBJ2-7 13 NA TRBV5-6 CASSLAASWEQYF TGTGCCAGCAGCTTGGCCGCCAGTTGGGAGCAGTACTTC
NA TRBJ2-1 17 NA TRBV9 CASSAPITTSSYNEQFF TGTGCCAGCAGCGCCCCCATTACAACCAGCTCCTACAATGAGCAGTTCTTC
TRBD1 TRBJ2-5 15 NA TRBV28 CASSGQAATQETQYF TGTGCCAGCAGTGGACAGGCAGCAACCCAAGAGACCCAGTACTTC
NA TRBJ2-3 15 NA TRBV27 CASTAGWGLTDTQYF TGTGCCAGCACCGCAGGGTGGGGATTGACAGATACGCAGTATTTT